The clone carrying this T cell receptor beta chain showed up many times. Its antigen is not known. V lost 1 base to trimming and J lost 5 bases, with 6 bases between them. The CDR3 has 12 residues. The germline CDR1 and CDR2 sequences are SEHNR and FQNEAQ (reference sequence). This entry comes from a study of CD8+CD57+ T cells in acquired aplastic anemia. Study overall: Recorded DNA amounts for sorted CD4+ and CD8+ cells had an average of approximately 2.9 ug. Healthy-donor CD4+ cells averaged around 10 million reads.

The use of genomic DNA as template underpinned the TCR beta VDJ and CDR3 profiling. TCRdb called the reads again in MiXCR, with one record for every CDR3 protein. The sample lists approximately 81,000 distinct CDR3 sequences, less than 60% occurring once. Study-level findings and limits: About 29 sequences, all CD8+ CDR3, were shared between patients and controls.

The chain has TRBV7-9 and TRBJ2-7; possibly TRBD2 for D (5 bases). Input material: sorted CD4+, CD8+, or CD8+CD57+ T cells (not recorded which) from PBMCs. This clonotype was sampled from a human donor in good health, serving as a control. CDR3 sequence (DNA): TGTGCCAGCAGCTTAGGACTAAACGAGCAGTACTTC. Its protein product is CASSLGLNEQYF.